One sample yielded the 2 T cell receptor beta chains listed below, sequenced in a study of Graves' ophthalmopathy and Graves' hyperthyroidism (dated by TCRdb to between 2017 and 2018). These reads were obtained on an Illumina HiSeq 2000. For repertoire sequencing, the TCR beta CDR3 regions were amplified from RNA transcripts. A first-round RT-PCR used HTBI primers with the Qiagen OneStep RT-PCR kit, followed by a second-round multiplex PCR, size selection and purification. The public reads were quality trimmed at Q25 with fastp and then assembled into clones with MiXCR by TCRdb, keeping productive beta chains. CDR3 protein duplicates are merged, each entry listing the most common genes and DNA. This sample has fewer than 600,000 distinct CDR3 sequences in its table, and roughly 14% of those were observed once. The top ten hold over 8% of the sample. The source material was blood. Receptor source: a woman in her thirties with Graves' ophthalmopathy. Donor details come from another sample of the same person, matched by shared clones.

This clonotype was observed at least ten times. The chain has TRBV28 and TRBJ2-7; D perhaps matches TRBD1 (5 bases). The germline V gene encodes CDR1 MDHEN and CDR2 SYDVKM. The CDR3 is 14 residues long. V was trimmed by 6 bases and J by 0 bases, leaving 12 bases between them. CDR3 sequence (DNA): TGTGCCAGCAGCCTAGGGGTCATCTCCTACGAGCAGTACTTC. It translates to CASSLGVISYEQYF. The variable domain in full, with the rest retrieved from reference TRBV28 and TRBJ2-7, is DVKVTQSSRYLVKRTGEKVFLECVQDMDHENMFWYRQDPGLGLRLIYFSYDVKMKEKGDIPEGYSVSREKKERFSLILESASTNQTSMYLCASSLGVISYEQYFGPGTRLTVT.

This clonotype has a count of ten or more. This chain uses TRBV28 with TRBJ1-5, with unresolved D. The germline gives CDR1 MDHEN, CDR2 SYDVKM. With 7 bases removed from V and 0 bases from J, the gap between germline ends came to 1 base. The CDR3 consists of 11 residues. CDR3 sequence: CASNSNQPQHF. CDR3 nucleotides: TGTGCCAGCAATAGCAATCAGCCCCAGCATTTT.